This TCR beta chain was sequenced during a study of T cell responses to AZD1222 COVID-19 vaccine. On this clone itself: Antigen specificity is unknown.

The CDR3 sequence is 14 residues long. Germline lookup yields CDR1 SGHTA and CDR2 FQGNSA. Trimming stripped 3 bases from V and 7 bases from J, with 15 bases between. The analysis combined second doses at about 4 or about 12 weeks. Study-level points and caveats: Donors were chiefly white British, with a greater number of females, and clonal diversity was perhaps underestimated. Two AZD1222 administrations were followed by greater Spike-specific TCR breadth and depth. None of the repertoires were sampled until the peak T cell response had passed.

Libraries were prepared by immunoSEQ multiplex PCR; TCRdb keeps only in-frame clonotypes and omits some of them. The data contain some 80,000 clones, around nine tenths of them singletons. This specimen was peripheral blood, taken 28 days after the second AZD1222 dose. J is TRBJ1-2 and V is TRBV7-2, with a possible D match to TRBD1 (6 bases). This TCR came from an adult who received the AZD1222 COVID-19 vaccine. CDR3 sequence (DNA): TGTGCCAGCAGCTTGTACAGGGTTGGGCCTGGCTACACCTTC. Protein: CASSLYRVGPGYTF.